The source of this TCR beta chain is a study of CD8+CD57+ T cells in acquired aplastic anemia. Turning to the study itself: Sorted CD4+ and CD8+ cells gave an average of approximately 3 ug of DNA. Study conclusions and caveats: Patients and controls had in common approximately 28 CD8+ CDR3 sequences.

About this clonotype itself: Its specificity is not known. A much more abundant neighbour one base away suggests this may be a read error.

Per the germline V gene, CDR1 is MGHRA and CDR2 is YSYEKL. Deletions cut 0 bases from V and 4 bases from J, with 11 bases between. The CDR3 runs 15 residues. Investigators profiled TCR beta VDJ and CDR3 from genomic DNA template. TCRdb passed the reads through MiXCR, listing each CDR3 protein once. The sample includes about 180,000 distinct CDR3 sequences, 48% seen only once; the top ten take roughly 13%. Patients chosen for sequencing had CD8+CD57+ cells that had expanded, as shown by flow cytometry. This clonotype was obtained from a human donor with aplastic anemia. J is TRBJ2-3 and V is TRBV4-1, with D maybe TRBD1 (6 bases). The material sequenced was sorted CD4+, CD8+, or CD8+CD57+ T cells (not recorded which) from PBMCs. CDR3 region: CASSQDRTVADTQYF. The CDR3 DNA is TGCGCCAGCAGCCAAGACAGGACAGTGGCAGATACGCAGTATTTT.